Sequencing of this TCR beta chain was carried out in a study of blood T cell repertoires in COVID-19. Authors' processing steps: From reference gene primer amplification, estimates of nucleated cell counts were derived. TCRdb keeps only in-frame clones here, not all; method: immunoSEQ multiplex PCR. The DNA was the basis for D and trimming; V, J and clone size are from that table. The sample contains some 87,000 clones, over 75% of which appear only once. CDR1 SGDLS and CDR2 YYNGEE come from the germline V gene. The CDR3 has 13 amino acids. V shed 4 bases and J shed 5 bases, with 10 bases lying between them. A remark on this clone: Other DNA sequences in the sample encode the same CDR3.

The J gene is TRBJ2-1, the V gene TRBV9; perhaps TRBD2 as D (5 bases). The sequence was collected from a man of 80 years or more with active or convalescent COVID-19. Sequenced input: peripheral blood. The CDR3 loop is CASSPRGNNEQFF. The CDR3 DNA follows: TGTGCCAGCAGCCCCCGAGGGAACAATGAGCAGTTCTTC.